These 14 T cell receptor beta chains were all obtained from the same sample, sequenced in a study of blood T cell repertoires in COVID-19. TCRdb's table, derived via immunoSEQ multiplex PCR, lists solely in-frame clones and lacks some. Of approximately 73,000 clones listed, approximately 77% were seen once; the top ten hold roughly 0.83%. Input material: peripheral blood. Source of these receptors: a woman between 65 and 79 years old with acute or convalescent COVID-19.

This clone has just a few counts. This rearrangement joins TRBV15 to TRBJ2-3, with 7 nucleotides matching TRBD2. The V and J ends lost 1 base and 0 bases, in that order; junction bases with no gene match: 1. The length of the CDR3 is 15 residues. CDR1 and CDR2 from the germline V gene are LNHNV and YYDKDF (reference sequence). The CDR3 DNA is TGTGCCACCAGCAGAGGGGGGGGAAGCACAGATACGCAGTATTTT. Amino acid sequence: CATSRGGGSTDTQYF.

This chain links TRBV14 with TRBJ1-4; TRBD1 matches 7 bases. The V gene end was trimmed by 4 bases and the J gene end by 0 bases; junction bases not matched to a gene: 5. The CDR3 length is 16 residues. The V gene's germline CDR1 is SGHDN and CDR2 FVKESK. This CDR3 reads CASSPGQGATNEKLFF. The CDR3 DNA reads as TGTGCCAGCAGCCCCGGCCAGGGGGCAACTAATGAAAAACTGTTTTTT.

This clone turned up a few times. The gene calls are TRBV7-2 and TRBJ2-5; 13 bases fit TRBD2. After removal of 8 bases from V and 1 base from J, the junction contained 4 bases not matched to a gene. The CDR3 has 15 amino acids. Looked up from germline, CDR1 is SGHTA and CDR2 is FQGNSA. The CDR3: CASRGTSGAQETQYF. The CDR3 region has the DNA TGTGCCAGCCGTGGGACTAGCGGGGCCCAAGAGACCCAGTACTTC. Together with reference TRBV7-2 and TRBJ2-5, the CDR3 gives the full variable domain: GAGVSQSPSNKVTEKGKDVELRCDPISGHTALYWYRQSLGQGLEFLIYFQGNSAPDKSGLPSDRFSAERTGGSVSTLTIQRTQQEDSAVYLCASRGTSGAQETQYFGPGTRLLVL.

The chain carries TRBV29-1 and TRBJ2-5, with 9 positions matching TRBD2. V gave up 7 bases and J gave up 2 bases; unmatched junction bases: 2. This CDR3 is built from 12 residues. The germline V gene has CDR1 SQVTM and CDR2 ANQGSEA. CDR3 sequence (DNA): TGCAGCGGTCTAGCGGGGCAAGAGACCCAGTACTTC. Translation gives CSGLAGQETQYF.

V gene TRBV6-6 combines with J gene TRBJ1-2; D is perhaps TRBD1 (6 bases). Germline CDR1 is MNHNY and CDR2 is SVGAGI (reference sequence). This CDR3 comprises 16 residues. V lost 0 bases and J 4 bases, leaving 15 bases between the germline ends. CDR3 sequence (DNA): TGTGCCAGCAGTTACTCGGGGAGGGGGGGCCCCTATGGCTACACCTTC. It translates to CASSYSGRGGPYGYTF.

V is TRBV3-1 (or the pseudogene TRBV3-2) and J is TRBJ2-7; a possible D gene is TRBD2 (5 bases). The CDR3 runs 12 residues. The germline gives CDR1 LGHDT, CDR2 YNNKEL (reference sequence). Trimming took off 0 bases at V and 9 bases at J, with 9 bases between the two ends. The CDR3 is CASSQEGSSQYF. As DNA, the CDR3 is TGTGCCAGCAGCCAAGAGGGGAGTTCGCAGTACTTC.

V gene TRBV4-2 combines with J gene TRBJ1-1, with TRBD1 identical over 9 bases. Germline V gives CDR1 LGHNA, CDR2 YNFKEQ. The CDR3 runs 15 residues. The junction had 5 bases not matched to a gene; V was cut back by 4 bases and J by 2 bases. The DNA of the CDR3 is TGTGCCAGCAGCCCTTTAACAGGGGGCAACACTGAAGCTTTCTTT. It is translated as CASSPLTGGNTEAFF.

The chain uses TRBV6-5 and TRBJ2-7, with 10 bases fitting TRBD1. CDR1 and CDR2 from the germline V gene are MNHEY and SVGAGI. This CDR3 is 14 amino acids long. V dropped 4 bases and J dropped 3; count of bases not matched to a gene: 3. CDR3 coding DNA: TGTGCCAGCAGTTTAAGGGACAGGGGCTACGAGCAGTACTTC. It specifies CASSLRDRGYEQYF.

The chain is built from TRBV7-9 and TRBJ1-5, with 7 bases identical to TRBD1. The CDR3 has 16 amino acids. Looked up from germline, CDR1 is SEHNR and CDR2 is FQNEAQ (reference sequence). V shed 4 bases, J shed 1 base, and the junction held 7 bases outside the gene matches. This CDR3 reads CASSSSQGVSNQPQHF. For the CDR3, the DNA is TGTGCCAGCAGCTCAAGTCAGGGGGTAAGCAATCAGCCCCAGCATTTT.

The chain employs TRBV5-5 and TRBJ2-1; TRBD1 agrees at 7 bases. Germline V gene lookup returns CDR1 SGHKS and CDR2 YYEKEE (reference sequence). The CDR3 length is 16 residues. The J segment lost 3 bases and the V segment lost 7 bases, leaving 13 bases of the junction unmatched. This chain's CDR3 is CASSISGTGDYNEQFF. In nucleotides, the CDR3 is TGTGCCAGCTCCATAAGTGGAACAGGGGACTACAATGAGCAGTTCTTC.

Written as DNA, the CDR3 is TGTGCCAGCAGTGATGACTGGCAGACCTATGGCTACACCTTC. As protein: CASSDDWQTYGYTF. J is TRBJ1-2 and V is TRBV6-1; D gene uncertain. Trimming took off 3 bases at V and 4 bases at J, with 12 bases between the two ends. This CDR3 has 14 amino acids. The V gene's germline CDR1 is MNHNS and CDR2 SASEGT.

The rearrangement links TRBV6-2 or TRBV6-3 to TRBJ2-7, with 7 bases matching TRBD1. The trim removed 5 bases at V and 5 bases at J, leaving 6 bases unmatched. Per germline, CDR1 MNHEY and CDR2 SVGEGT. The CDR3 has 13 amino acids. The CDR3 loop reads CASSRQGSNEQYF. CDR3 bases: TGTGCCAGCAGTCGACAGGGAAGCAACGAGCAGTACTTC.

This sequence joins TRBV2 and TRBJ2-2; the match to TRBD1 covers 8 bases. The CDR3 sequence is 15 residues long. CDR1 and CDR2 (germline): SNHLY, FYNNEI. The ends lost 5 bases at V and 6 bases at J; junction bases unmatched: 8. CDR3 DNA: TGTGCCAGCAGTTTCCAGGGGGCGCGCGCCGGGGAGCTGTTTTTT. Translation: CASSFQGARAGELFF.

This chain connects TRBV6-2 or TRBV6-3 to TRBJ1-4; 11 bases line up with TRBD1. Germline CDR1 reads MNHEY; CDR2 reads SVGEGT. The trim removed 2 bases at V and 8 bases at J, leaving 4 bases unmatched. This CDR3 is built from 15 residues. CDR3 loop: CASSYGGTGGEKLFF. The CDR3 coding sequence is TGTGCCAGCAGTTACGGTGGGACAGGGGGAGAAAAACTGTTTTTT.